The present TCR beta chain was sequenced within a study of T cell repertoires in ileal Crohn's disease (dated by TCRdb to the late 2010s). Concerning the study at large: The median duration of disease was approximately 8.3 years, and at the time of surgery 35% to 45% of patients were active smokers. Every patient underwent surgery because of a complication, which was stricturing disease in around 61% of cases and penetrating disease in approximately 40%. Postoperative therapy was given to about half of the patients, with thiopurines administered to under 12 patients and anti-TNF agents administered to 18 patients. TCR repertoire analysis was performed in about 59 Crohn's disease patients drawn from a prospective multicentre cohort. The study ran alongside a multicentre cohort designed to identify predictors of early endoscopic recurrence after ileocolonic resection. Endoscopic postoperative recurrence was defined as a Rutgeerts score above i0. A total of 171 mucosal samples from approximately 57 patients were sequenced, with samples obtained at several locations on the surgical specimen and at postoperative endoscopy. The full study reports these points: Higher percentages of high-frequency clones at the time of surgery were linked to endoscopic recurrence, and every patient with clonality above 26.8% (18/57) had recurrence. Mucosal CD4 and CD8 T cells were sorted and sequenced only in a subgroup of patients, whose size was not stated. Sorted CD8 T cells carried more high-frequency clones than CD4 T cells, suggesting mucosal expansions were mainly CD8. Compared with non-smokers, patients who were active smokers at surgery showed a significantly higher proportion of clonal expansions (roughly 24% vs 19%, p=0.02).

Roughly 550 nanograms of biopsy DNA per sample were submitted for commercial TCRB immunosequencing. A two-step, amplification bias-controlled multiplex PCR was used by Adaptive Biotechnology to amplify CDR3 regions from genomic DNA. Primers covering every V and J gene segment were used in the first PCR, while barcodes and Illumina adapters were added in the second PCR. CDR3 libraries were sequenced using an Illumina instrument. In the original analysis: Analysis combined the vendor-provided pipelines with custom analysis of raw data in R/Bioconductor under R version 3.3.0. Clonality, which ranges from 0 to 1, was calculated as the inverse of the normalised Shannon entropy across all productive clones. High-frequency clones were defined as the repertoire share of the top 100 clones, retaining only clones passing a 95% confidence test. Repertoire diversity was measured with the Simpson index, and overlap between samples was measured with the Morisita-Horn index. What TCRdb holds here is the immuneACCESS table cut down to in-frame rearrangements. Part of the clones is not present; checked against another copy, under half of the missing clones reflect an unresolved V gene, and the others are unexplained. That table furnishes V, J and clone size, whereas the DNA furnished D and trimming. The sample records under 35,000 clones, about four fifths of which are singletons. The biggest ten clones account for around a fifth of the sample.

Eligible patients were adults with ileal or ileocolonic Crohn's disease who had an indication for ileocolonic resection. Before DNA extraction, whole ileal mucosal biopsies were kept frozen at -80 degrees C. A TRizol-based method was used to extract genomic DNA from the frozen whole biopsies, and the DNA was quantified with a NanoDrop 2000 spectrophotometer. Reading the germline V gene gives CDR1 SGHVS and CDR2 FQNEAQ. From the cysteine through the phenylalanine, the CDR3 covers 14 amino acids. The retained sequence is limited to the CDR3, 42 bases, with the frame set at the first base. On this clone: Its cognate antigen has yet to be identified. An end of the junction does not agree with germline; a read error may underlie this.

The chain uses TRBV7-8 and TRBJ2-1; TRBD2 matches 14 bases in the middle. The sample consisted of ileal tissue. The receptor comes from an adult with Crohn's disease. The CDR3 protein sequence reads: CASSSTTGTSGGIF. At the DNA level, the sequence is TGTGCCAGCAGCTCCACGACCGGGACTAGCGGGGGAATCTTC. The CDR3 plus the reference TRBV7-8 and TRBJ2-1 genes for the other parts give the full variable domain: GAGVSQSPRYKVAKRGQDVALRCDPISGHVSLFWYQQALGQGPEFLTYFQNEAQLDKSGLPSDRFFAERPEGSVSTLKIQRTQQEDSAVYLCASSSTTGTSGGIFGPGTRLTVL.